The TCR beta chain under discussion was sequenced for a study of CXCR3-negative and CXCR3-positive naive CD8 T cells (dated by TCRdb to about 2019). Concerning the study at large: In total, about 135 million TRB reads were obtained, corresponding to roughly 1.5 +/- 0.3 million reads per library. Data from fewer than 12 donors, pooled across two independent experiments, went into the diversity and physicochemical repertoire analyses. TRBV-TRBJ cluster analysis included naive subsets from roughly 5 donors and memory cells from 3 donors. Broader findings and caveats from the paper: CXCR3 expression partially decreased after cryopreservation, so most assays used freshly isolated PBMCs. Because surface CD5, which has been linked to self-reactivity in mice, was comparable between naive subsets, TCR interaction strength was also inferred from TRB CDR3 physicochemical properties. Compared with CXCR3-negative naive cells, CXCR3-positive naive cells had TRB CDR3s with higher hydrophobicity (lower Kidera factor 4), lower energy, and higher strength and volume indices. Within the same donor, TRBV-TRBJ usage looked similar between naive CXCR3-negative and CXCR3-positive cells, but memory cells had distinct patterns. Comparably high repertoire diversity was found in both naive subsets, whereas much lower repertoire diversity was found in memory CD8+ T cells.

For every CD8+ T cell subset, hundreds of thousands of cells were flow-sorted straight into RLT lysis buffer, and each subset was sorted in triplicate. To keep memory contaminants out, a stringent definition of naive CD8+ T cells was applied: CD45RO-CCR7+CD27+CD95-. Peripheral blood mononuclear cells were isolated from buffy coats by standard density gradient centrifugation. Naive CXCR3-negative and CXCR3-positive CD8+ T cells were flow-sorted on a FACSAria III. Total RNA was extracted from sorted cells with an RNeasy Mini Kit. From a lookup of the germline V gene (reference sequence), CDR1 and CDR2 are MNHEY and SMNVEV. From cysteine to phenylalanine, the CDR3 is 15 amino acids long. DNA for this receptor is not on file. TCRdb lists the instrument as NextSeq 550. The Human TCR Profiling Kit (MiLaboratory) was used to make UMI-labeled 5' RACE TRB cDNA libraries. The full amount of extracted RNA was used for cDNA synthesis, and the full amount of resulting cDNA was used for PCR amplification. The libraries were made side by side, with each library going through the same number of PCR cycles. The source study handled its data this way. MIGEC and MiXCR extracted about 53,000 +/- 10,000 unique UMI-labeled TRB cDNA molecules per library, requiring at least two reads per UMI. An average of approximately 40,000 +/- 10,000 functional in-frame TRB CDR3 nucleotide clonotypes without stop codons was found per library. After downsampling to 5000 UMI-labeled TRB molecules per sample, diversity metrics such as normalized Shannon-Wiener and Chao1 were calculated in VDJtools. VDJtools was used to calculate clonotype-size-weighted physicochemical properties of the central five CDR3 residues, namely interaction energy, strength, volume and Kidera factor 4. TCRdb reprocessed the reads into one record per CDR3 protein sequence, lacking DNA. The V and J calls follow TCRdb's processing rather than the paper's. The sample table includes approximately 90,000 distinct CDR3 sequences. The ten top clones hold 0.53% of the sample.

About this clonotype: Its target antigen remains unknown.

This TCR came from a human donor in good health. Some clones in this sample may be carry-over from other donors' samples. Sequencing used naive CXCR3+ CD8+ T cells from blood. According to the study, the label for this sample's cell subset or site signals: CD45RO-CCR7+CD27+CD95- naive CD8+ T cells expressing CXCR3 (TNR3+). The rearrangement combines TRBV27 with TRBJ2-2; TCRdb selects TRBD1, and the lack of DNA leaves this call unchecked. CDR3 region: CASSLSSPLPRELFF.